Following are 31 T cell receptor beta chains from one sample sequenced in a study of T cell responses to AZD1222 COVID-19 vaccine. Sequenced by immunoSEQ multiplex PCR; TCRdb stores in-frame clones only, minus some. In the table there are under 25,000 clones, roughly 84% of which are singletons. This specimen was peripheral blood, taken 28 days after the second AZD1222 dose. The receptors here all came from an adult who received the AZD1222 COVID-19 vaccine.

The chain couples TRBV6-5 to TRBJ2-7, with D possibly matching TRBD2 (5 bases). Germline CDR1 and CDR2: MNHEY and SVGAGI. V was clipped by 0 bases and J by 3 bases, with 9 bases between them. This CDR3 has 14 residues. As DNA, the CDR3 is TGTGCCAGCAGTTACTCGACCAGCGGCTACGAGCAGTACTTC. This sequence encodes CASSYSTSGYEQYF.

V is TRBV28 and J is TRBJ2-3; 7 bases align to TRBD2. Trimming took 3 bases from V and 1 from J; bases not matched to a gene: 1. This CDR3 region has 14 residues. Germline assignment: CDR1 MDHEN and CDR2 SYDVKM. The CDR3 sequence: CASSLAGGTDTQYF. CDR3 bases: TGTGCCAGCAGTTTGGCGGGAGGCACAGATACGCAGTATTTT.

The chain combines TRBV7-2 with TRBJ1-4; D not resolved. This CDR3 spans 15 amino acids. The V gene lost 0 bases and the J gene lost 5 bases, with 10 bases spanning the gap. CDR1 is SGHTA and CDR2 is FQGNSA in the germline V gene. CDR3 DNA sequence: TGTGCCAGCAGCTTAGCTTTACGGTCCAATGAAAAACTGTTTTTT. This codes for CASSLALRSNEKLFF.

This chain uses TRBV6-2 or TRBV6-3 with TRBJ2-4, with D possibly TRBD2 on 6 matching bases. The V end lost 0 bases, the J end lost 0 bases, and 18 bases lay between the germline ends. Germline V gene sequence: CDR1 MNHEY, CDR2 SVGEGT. This CDR3 is built from 19 residues. The CDR3 sequence is CASSYSKGRDPLAKNIQYF. The CDR3 nucleotides read TGTGCCAGCAGTTACTCGAAAGGGCGGGACCCTCTAGCCAAAAACATTCAGTACTTC.

This clone was picked up one time. This sequence joins TRBV6-4 and TRBJ2-1; D may be TRBD1 or TRBD2 (5 bases each). CDR3 length: 15 amino acids. CDR1 MRHNA and CDR2 SNTAGT come from the germline V gene. Trimming stripped 0 bases from V and 6 bases from J, with 12 bases between. Here the CDR3 reads CASSDSTGRFNEQFF. DNA for the CDR3: TGTGCCAGCAGTGACTCGACGGGGCGATTCAATGAGCAGTTCTTC.

This CDR3 is CASSLGGQETQYF. The CDR3 coding sequence is TGTGCCAGCAGCCTGGGGGGGCAAGAGACCCAGTACTTC. V usage is TRBV11-2 and J usage is TRBJ2-5; 7 positions agree with TRBD2. There are 13 residues in the CDR3. V lost 5 bases and J lost 2; bases outside the gene matches: 2. Germline values: CDR1 SGHAT, CDR2 FQNNGV.

J is TRBJ2-1 and V is TRBV11-2; TRBD2 is a possible D gene (5 bases). The CDR3 runs to 15 residues. Trimming removed 1 base from V and 2 bases from J, with 9 bases in between. Germline V lookup: CDR1 SGHAT, CDR2 FQNNGV. The CDR3 coding sequence is TGTGCCAGCAGCTTAGGGCCGGGAACCTACAATGAGCAGTTCTTC. It is translated as CASSLGPGTYNEQFF.

The chain couples TRBV6-5 to TRBJ2-7; the D gene is possibly TRBD1 (6 bases). Between the trimmed V and J ends, which lost 6 bases and 2 bases, there was a span of 17 bases. Germline CDR1 reads MNHEY; CDR2 reads SVGAGI. CDR3 length equals 15 residues. For the CDR3, the DNA is TGTGCCAGCAGCCGCACAGGGCCCTCCGCCTACGAGCAGTACTTC. Translating it yields CASSRTGPSAYEQYF.

This chain uses TRBV29-1 with TRBJ1-2; no firm D call. V gave up 3 bases and J gave up 8 bases, with 10 bases separating them. CDR3 length: 11 amino acids. Germline-derived CDR1 and CDR2 are SQVTM and ANQGSEA. Written as DNA, the CDR3 is TGCAGCGTTGAGAGGGATCTCGGCTACACCTTC. This codes for CSVERDLGYTF.

This clone came up once. CDR3 region: CAWSVSGSEKLFF. CDR3 nucleotide sequence: TGTGCCTGGAGTGTCTCAGGGAGTGAAAAACTGTTTTTT. The V gene is TRBV30, the J gene TRBJ1-4; maybe TRBD1 (5 bases). The CDR3 loop spans 13 amino acids. Germline loops: CDR1 GTSNPN, CDR2 SVGIG (reference sequence). V lost 0 bases to trimming and J lost 7 bases, with 9 bases between them.

The chain couples TRBV6-4 to TRBJ2-3; 10 bases fit TRBD1. After removal of 2 bases from V and 4 bases from J, the junction contained 0 bases not matched to a gene. Looked up from germline, CDR1 is MRHNA and CDR2 is SNTAGT. The CDR3 is 14 residues long. The CDR3 is CASSDGQGADTQYF. Here the CDR3 DNA reads TGTGCCAGCAGTGACGGACAGGGGGCAGATACGCAGTATTTT.

The chain recombines TRBV28 with TRBJ2-4, with D perhaps matching TRBD2 (5 bases). This CDR3 comprises 15 residues. Germline lookup yields CDR1 MDHEN and CDR2 SYDVKM. Trimming left V 7 bases short and J 6 bases short, with 19 bases between. CDR3 sequence reads: CASNTGAVDGNIQYF. The CDR3 DNA reads TGTGCCAGCAATACTGGAGCGGTCGACGGAAACATTCAGTACTTC.

This rearrangement joins TRBV11-2 to TRBJ1-2; D ambiguous. CDR3 length: 13 amino acids. Trimming shortened V by 1 base and J by 4 bases, and 7 bases separated the two germline ends. Germline loops: CDR1 SGHAT, CDR2 FQNNGV. The CDR3 is CASSLGVSYGYTF. The CDR3 DNA is TGTGCCAGCAGCTTAGGGGTCAGCTATGGCTACACCTTC.

The rearrangement joins TRBV3-1 (or the pseudogene TRBV3-2) to TRBJ2-7, with a weak D call TRBD2 (6 bases). V was pared by 1 base and J by 4 bases, with 11 bases between. The CDR3 totals 14 residues. The germline gives CDR1 LGHDT, CDR2 YNNKEL (reference sequence). CDR3 protein: CASSQGLTSYEQYF. The CDR3 DNA reads TGTGCCAGCAGCCAAGGTCTGACTAGTTACGAGCAGTACTTC.

The chain carries TRBV6-5 and TRBJ1-5; D ambiguous. Between the trimmed V and J ends, which lost 0 bases and 7 bases, there was a span of 10 bases. The CDR3 sequence is 14 residues long. Per the germline V gene, CDR1 is MNHEY and CDR2 is SVGAGI. The CDR3 DNA is TGTGCCAGCAGTTACTCCCCCTCGGAACAGCCCCAGCATTTT. Its protein product is CASSYSPSEQPQHF.

This sequence joins TRBV28 and TRBJ2-7; TRBD2 matches at 7 bases. Germline V gene sequence: CDR1 MDHEN, CDR2 SYDVKM. The CDR3 runs 16 residues. J was trimmed by 3 bases and V by 2 bases; bases with no gene match: 10. In DNA, the CDR3 is TGTGCCAGCAGTTTAGGTGGAGGCGGGAGATACTACGAGCAGTACTTC. It translates to CASSLGGGGRYYEQYF.

The chain employs TRBV7-6 and TRBJ2-7, with 7 bases identical to TRBD2. The CDR3 is 16 residues long. Germline CDR1 and CDR2: SGHVS and FNYEAQ. Trimming cost V 0 bases and J 0 bases; bases outside gene matches: 5. In DNA form, the CDR3 reads TGTGCCAGCAGCTTAGCACGGCTAGCGGACTCCTACGAGCAGTACTTC. It encodes CASSLARLADSYEQYF.

The CDR3 DNA reads as TGTGCCAGCAGTATTCAGGGGGATAATCCTGGAAACACCATATATTTT. Its translation is CASSIQGDNPGNTIYF. The chain couples TRBV7-8 to TRBJ1-3; the match to TRBD1 covers 7 bases. V lost 6 bases, J lost 2 bases, and 10 bases stayed unmatched. Per the germline V gene, CDR1 is SGHVS and CDR2 is FQNEAQ. CDR3 length: 16 amino acids.

V usage is TRBV5-5 and J usage is TRBJ1-1; perhaps TRBD1 as D (6 bases). Germline CDR1 is SGHKS and CDR2 is YYEKEE (reference sequence). V shed 4 bases and J shed 0 bases, with 16 bases lying between them. This CDR3 contains 16 residues. The CDR3 loop is CASSPRDGGLNTEAFF. CDR3 bases: TGTGCCAGCAGCCCTCGAGATGGGGGGCTGAACACTGAAGCTTTCTTT.

This chain connects TRBV11-3 to TRBJ2-5; TRBD2 might be the D (5 bases). Trimming removed 5 bases at V and 2 bases at J, with 9 bases between. This CDR3 is 13 amino acids long. Germline V lookup: CDR1 SGHNT, CDR2 YENEEA. The chain's CDR3 is CASSAGIQETQYF. DNA of the CDR3: TGTGCCAGCAGCGCCGGGATACAAGAGACCCAGTACTTC. The complete variable domain, with remaining parts taken from reference TRBV11-3 and TRBJ2-5, reads EAGVVQSPRYKIIEKKQPVAFWCNPISGHNTLYWYLQNLGQGPELLIRYENEEAVDDSQLPKDRFSAERLKGVDSTLKIQPAELGDSAVYLCASSAGIQETQYFGPGTRLLVL.

This clone turned up a few times. This sequence joins TRBV19 and TRBJ2-1, with 12 positions matching TRBD2. Germline-derived CDR1 and CDR2 are LNHDA and SQIVND (reference sequence). The V segment lost 0 bases and the J segment 2 bases; nucleotides outside the gene matches: 2. The CDR3 has 17 residues. As DNA, the CDR3 is TGTGCCAGTAGTATAGACACTAGCGGGGGGACCTACAATGAGCAGTTCTTC. Translating it yields CASSIDTSGGTYNEQFF.

This chain joins TRBV19 and TRBJ1-6, with 7 bases fitting TRBD1. V shed 6 bases, J shed 4 bases, and the junction held 9 bases outside the gene matches. Germline CDR1 LNHDA, CDR2 SQIVND (reference sequence). The CDR3 loop spans 16 amino acids. DNA of the CDR3: TGTGCCAGTAGACAGCAGGGGGGCGGGTATAATTCACCCCTCCACTTT. It encodes CASRQQGGGYNSPLHF.

The rearrangement links TRBV6-1 to TRBJ2-7; 11 bases align to TRBD2. The CDR3 loop spans 18 amino acids. The germline gives CDR1 MNHNS, CDR2 SASEGT. Losses at the gene ends were 2 bases for V and 2 bases for J; bases not matched to a gene: 11. CDR3 protein: CASSEWLIAGGKAYEQYF. CDR3 bases: TGTGCCAGCAGTGAATGGTTAATAGCGGGAGGGAAAGCCTACGAGCAGTACTTC.

CDR3 residues: CASSLELARPLSTDTQYF. CDR3 in DNA: TGTGCCAGCAGCTTGGAACTAGCGCGCCCCCTAAGCACAGATACGCAGTATTTT. The chain joins TRBV5-4 to TRBJ2-3; TRBD2 matches 7 bases. The length of the CDR3 is 18 residues. Per the germline V gene, CDR1 is SGHNT and CDR2 is YYREEE (reference sequence). Trimming removed 0 bases from V and 0 bases from J; junction bases left unmatched: 10.

This chain uses TRBV2 with TRBJ1-2; no clear D gene. The germline V gene has CDR1 SNHLY and CDR2 FYNNEI. Trimming left V 6 bases short and J 4 bases short, with 12 bases between. The CDR3 is 13 residues long. The CDR3 DNA sequence: TGTGCCAGCAGACAGACCTTGGGCTATGGCTACACCTTC. This encodes CASRQTLGYGYTF.

The rearrangement joins TRBV18 to TRBJ1-4, with D possibly being TRBD1 (6 bases). This CDR3 comprises 14 residues. V dropped 2 bases and J dropped 6 bases, with 10 bases sitting between them. Germline V CDR1 and CDR2: KGHSH, LQKENI. The CDR3 coding sequence is TGTGCCAGCTCACCATTGGGGGCGGATGAAAAACTGTTTTTT. Translation gives CASSPLGADEKLFF.

This clone was picked up a small number of times. The chain is built from TRBV19 and TRBJ1-5, with TRBD1 identical over 9 bases. Germline values: CDR1 LNHDA, CDR2 SQIVND (reference sequence). V lost 5 bases and J lost 4; bases outside the gene matches: 6. This CDR3 is 15 amino acids long. The CDR3 loop is CASSAGQGPNQPQHF. The CDR3 nucleotides read TGTGCCAGTAGTGCCGGACAGGGGCCTAATCAGCCCCAGCATTTT.

This chain connects TRBV10-3 to TRBJ1-1, with 10 bases identical to TRBD1. CDR1 is ENHRY and CDR2 is SYGVKD in the germline V gene. The CDR3 covers 16 residues. Unmatched junction bases numbered 5, after V lost 0 bases and J lost 4 bases. Written as DNA, the CDR3 is TGTGCCATCAGTGAGTCGGGGACAGGGGAGGGCACTGAAGCTTTCTTT. The encoded protein is CAISESGTGEGTEAFF.

This chain links TRBV4-2 with TRBJ1-2, with 8 bases lining up with TRBD1. The CDR3 consists of 15 residues. Trimming cost V 0 bases and J 7 bases; bases outside gene matches: 7. CDR1 and CDR2 (germline): LGHNA, YNFKEQ. The chain's CDR3 is CASSQDHDRGGGYTF. DNA for the CDR3: TGTGCCAGCAGCCAAGATCACGACAGGGGCGGTGGCTACACCTTC.

The rearrangement links TRBV27 to TRBJ1-4; D is perhaps TRBD1 (6 bases). The germline gives CDR1 MNHEY, CDR2 SMNVEV (reference sequence). V shed 5 bases and J shed 3 bases, with 16 bases lying between them. The CDR3 loop spans 16 amino acids. Here the CDR3 reads CASSPYPDSSNEKLFF. CDR3 DNA sequence: TGTGCCAGCAGTCCATACCCGGACAGCTCTAATGAAAAACTGTTTTTT.

The chain couples TRBV11-3 to TRBJ2-7; 11 bases fit TRBD2. Germline V gene data show CDR1 as SGHNT and CDR2 as YENEEA. The junction had 3 bases not matched to a gene; V was cut back by 5 bases and J by 3 bases. CDR3 size: 14 residues. The CDR3 protein is CASSPTSGSYEQYF. The CDR3 nucleotides read TGTGCCAGCAGCCCTACTAGCGGGAGCTACGAGCAGTACTTC.